This is a list of T cell receptor beta chains from one sample in a study of CD8 T cells in ankylosing spondylitis. TCRdb called the 5' RACE reads again in MiXCR, with one record for every CDR3 protein. The sample records under 950,000 distinct CDR3 sequences, 15% to 20% being singletons. Sequenced: blood, either unsorted or a sorted T cell fraction (not recorded which). The receptor source for this set is a male donor with ankylosing spondylitis. The CDR3 runs from the conserved cysteine through the conserved F or W.

TRBJ2-2 | TRBV5-1 | CASSSSGLTGELFF
TRBJ2-5 | TRBV18 | CASSPGQGAEETQYF
TRBJ1-1 | TRBV6-5 | CASSFLGQGEAFF
TRBJ2-3 | TRBV12-3/TRBV12-4 | CASSFSQGPDTQYF
TRBJ2-2 | TRBV20-1 | CSAGGVTNTGELFF
TRBJ2-4 | TRBV20-1 | CSANSGTGKNIQYF
TRBJ1-3 | TRBV9 | CASSARQGSGNTIYF
TRBJ1-1 | TRBV5-1 | CATSPGRNTEAFF
TRBJ2-2 | TRBV5-1 | CASSSTAGRTGELFF
TRBJ1-2 | TRBV6-1 | CASRRAGGRANYGYTF
TRBJ2-7 | TRBV21-1 | CASSNGGRKHEQYF
TRBJ2-7 | TRBV24-1 | CATSGAATYEQYF
TRBJ2-7 | TRBV5-1 | CASSFRSLAVTYEQYF
TRBJ2-7 | TRBV12-3/TRBV12-4 | CASSFGYGYEQYF
TRBJ1-1 | TRBV5-1 | CASSLRSGAGVDTEAFF
TRBJ2-1 | TRBV7-3 | CASSYLPGTKDNEQFF
TRBJ2-1 | TRBV15 | CATSRGGTASYNEQFF
TRBJ1-1 | TRBV29-1 | CSVEQGSSTEAFF
TRBJ2-7 | TRBV12-3/TRBV12-4 | CASSSLGSGRAREQYF
TRBJ1-5 | TRBV4-1 | CASSQVQDYSNQPQHF
TRBJ2-2 | TRBV15 | CATSRRDMNTGELFF
TRBJ2-3 | TRBV12-3/TRBV12-4 | CASSLVFGGGPPDTQYF
TRBJ2-3 | TRBV11-2 | CASSSFRSTDTQYF
TRBJ2-1 | TRBV7-9 | CASSLEAGTSIDNEQFF
TRBJ2-7 | TRBV29-1 | CSVDNGGSYEQYF
TRBJ2-1 | TRBV12-3/TRBV12-4 | CASSYIGSYNEQFF
TRBJ2-5 | TRBV6-2/TRBV6-3 | CASRRRGAETQYF
TRBJ2-3 | TRBV29-1 | CSVEGGRDTDTQYF
TRBJ2-3 | TRBV5-1 | CASSLEGPFTDTQYF
TRBJ2-7 | TRBV10-1 | CASSESITEATYEQYF
TRBJ2-6 | TRBV12-3/TRBV12-4 | CASRTTRDRGLSSGANVLTF
TRBJ1-1 | TRBV18 | CASSPTTNTEAFF
TRBJ2-7 | TRBV4-3 | CASSQEPPASSPYEQYF
TRBJ2-1 | TRBV5-5 | CASSLGSGQSYNEQFF
TRBJ2-5 | TRBV2 | CASSESGRAAETQYF
TRBJ2-6 | TRBV7-9 | CASISSGANVLTF
TRBJ2-4 | TRBV28 | CASSPRDKGGRTGHF
TRBJ1-3 | TRBV3-1 | CASSQDITSGNTIYF
TRBJ1-2 | TRBV7-2 | CASSLYRGTEGGYTF
TRBJ2-2 | TRBV4-3 | CASSQEIAGGPGELFF
TRBJ2-3 | TRBV21-1 | CASNIREGTSGKHTDTQYF
TRBJ2-1 | TRBV29-1 | CSVEEWREVDEQFF
TRBJ2-1 | TRBV4-2 | CASSQLTSGNNEQFF
TRBJ2-3 | TRBV5-5 | CASSLFSSPDTQYF
TRBJ1-1 | TRBV12-3/TRBV12-4 | CASRPGVPNTEAFF
TRBJ2-1 | TRBV12-3/TRBV12-4 | CASSLGTNLYNEQFF
TRBJ2-3 | TRBV11-2 | CASSLGSGGSPYTDTQYF
TRBJ1-2 | TRBV13 | CASSNRDRVYGYTF
TRBJ2-3 | TRBV4-1 | CASSVGTTGTDTQYF
TRBJ1-2 | TRBV6-2/TRBV6-3 | CASSDGQGANYGYTF
TRBJ1-5 | TRBV28 | CASSPGQGWNQPQHF
TRBJ2-3 | TRBV2 | CASSDFLAEAYTDTQYF
TRBJ2-7 | TRBV4-1 | CASSQVGAKEYEQYF
TRBJ1-1 | TRBV4-1 | CASSQPSLSQGNTEAFF
TRBJ2-5 | TRBV27 | CASSAGTGQETQYF
TRBJ2-3 | TRBV7-9 | CANSKAAGDTQYF
TRBJ2-1 | TRBV6-2/TRBV6-3 | CASSYKRLADYNEQFF